This T cell receptor beta chain was sequenced for a study of PD-L1 blockade in urothelial cancer. The time point: pretreatment peripheral blood. A total of 1 to 8 samples per patient were collected pretreatment and on-treatment. The CDR3 has 14 residues. Trimming took 1 base from V and 0 from J, leaving 7 bases between them. Germline V gene data show CDR1 as SGHRS and CDR2 as YFSETQ. Method: immunoSEQ multiplex PCR; TCRdb's copy keeps in-frame clones and lacks some. The sample includes around 130,000 clones, roughly 83% seen only once; the top ten take 3.2%. This TCR was recovered from a middle-aged man with urothelial cancer. This chain connects TRBV5-1 to TRBJ1-1, with unresolved D. This specimen consisted of PBMCs, obtained around atezolizumab (anti-PD-L1) treatment. The CDR3 spells CASSLKQLNTEAFF. The CDR3 DNA is TGCGCCAGCAGCTTGAAACAGTTGAACACTGAAGCTTTCTTT.